These T cell receptor beta chains were read from a single sample in a study of blood T cell repertoires in COVID-19. Clones were sequenced by immunoSEQ multiplex PCR, and TCRdb holds only the in-frame ones, with some missing. The sample lists hundreds of thousands of clones, around nine tenths occurring once. Material for sequencing was PBMCs or T cells enriched from blood (not recorded which). All receptors derive from a woman aged 40 to 50 who had recovered from COVID-19. The CDR3 runs from the conserved cysteine through the conserved F or W. D genes are given only for firm matches. Clone size is stated in some rows and not others, as once, few, many or a class when expanded.

D	V	size	J	length	CDR3	DNA
TRBD2	TRBV19	.	TRBJ2-1	14	CASSIWREGNEQFF	TGTGCCAGTAGTATCTGGCGGGAGGGCAATGAGCAGTTCTTC
.	TRBV27	.	TRBJ1-6	16	CASSILTGGRNSPLHF	TGTGCCAGCAGTATCCTTACCGGGGGGCGGAATTCACCCCTCCACTTT
.	TRBV18	.	TRBJ2-7	14	CASSPAAGGGEQYF	TGTGCCAGCTCACCTGCGGCCGGGGGAGGCGAGCAGTACTTC
.	TRBV29-1	.	TRBJ2-7	14	CSVDTTGTSYEQYF	TGCAGCGTTGACACAACAGGAACTTCCTACGAGCAGTACTTC
.	TRBV30	.	TRBJ1-4	14	CAWSPGLVDEKLFF	TGTGCCTGGAGCCCGGGACTAGTGGATGAAAAACTGTTTTTT
TRBD2	TRBV28	.	TRBJ2-2	14	CASSRTSGELELFF	TGTGCCAGCAGTAGGACTAGCGGGGAACTGGAGCTGTTTTTT
.	TRBV28	.	TRBJ1-1	15	CASLKGVFSSTEAFF	TGTGCCAGCCTTAAAGGGGTTTTTTCAAGCACTGAAGCTTTCTTT
TRBD2	TRBV18	.	TRBJ2-5	15	CASSPTAGEQETQYF	TGTGCCAGCTCACCTACCGCGGGGGAACAAGAGACCCAGTACTTC
.	TRBV30	.	TRBJ1-5	14	CAWSPRIGNQPQHF	TGTGCCTGGAGTCCCAGGATAGGCAATCAGCCCCAGCATTTT
TRBD1	TRBV6-5	.	TRBJ1-3	15	CASSKGQGNGNTIYF	TGTGCCAGCAGTAAGGGACAGGGGAATGGAAACACCATATATTTT
.	TRBV7-9	few	TRBJ1-5	13	CASSLYRDQPQHF	TGTGCCAGCAGCTTATACAGGGATCAGCCCCAGCATTTT
.	TRBV15	few	TRBJ1-2	13	CATSPGANYGYTF	TGTGCCACCAGCCCCGGGGCTAACTATGGCTACACCTTC
.	TRBV7-2	once	TRBJ2-7	15	CASSQDWSPAYEQYF	TGTGCCAGCAGCCAGGACTGGAGTCCTGCCTACGAGCAGTACTTC
.	TRBV5-1	.	TRBJ2-7	14	CVSSLEGHLYEQYF	TGCGTCAGCAGCTTGGAGGGACATCTATACGAGCAGTACTTC
.	TRBV10-3	.	TRBJ2-7	13	CAITEGGRDKQYF	TGTGCCATCACCGAAGGCGGCAGGGATAAGCAGTACTTC
.	TRBV6-6	.	TRBJ2-2	14	CASSRDKNTGELFF	TGTGCCAGCAGTAGGGACAAAAACACCGGGGAGCTGTTTTTT
.	TRBV21-1	.	TRBJ1-1	13	CASSKQGNTEAFF	TGTGCCAGCAGCAAACAGGGGAACACTGAAGCTTTCTTT
.	TRBV7-9	.	TRBJ2-2	14	CASSSGTNRRELFF	TGTGCCAGCAGCTCCGGGACAAACAGAAGGGAGCTGTTTTTT
TRBD1	TRBV5-1	once	TRBJ1-1	17	CASSQTGNFRPGPEAFF	TGCGCCAGCAGCCAGACAGGGAACTTTCGACCTGGTCCTGAAGCTTTCTTT
TRBD2	TRBV4-3	.	TRBJ2-3	19	CASSQQLAGALRLTDTQYF	TGCGCCAGCAGCCAACAACTAGCGGGAGCCCTTCGTCTCACAGATACGCAGTATTTT
.	TRBV2	.	TRBJ2-7	13	CASSRPEANEQYF	TGTGCCAGCAGCCGCCCTGAAGCGAACGAGCAGTACTTC
TRBD2	TRBV19	.	TRBJ2-1	16	CASSIKERGVANEQFF	TGTGCCAGTAGTATAAAAGAGCGGGGGGTCGCAAATGAGCAGTTCTTC
TRBD2	TRBV24-1	few	TRBJ2-7	13	CATSDATSREQYF	TGTGCCACCAGTGACGCGACTAGCCGGGAGCAGTACTTC
.	TRBV7-2	once	TRBJ1-3	15	CASSLGLSSGNTIYF	TGTGCCAGCAGCTTGGGGCTTAGCTCTGGAAACACCATATATTTT
TRBD1	TRBV19	.	TRBJ1-2	15	CASSTLTGAPGGYTF	TGTGCCAGTAGTACACTGACAGGGGCCCCCGGTGGCTACACCTTC
.	TRBV9	.	TRBJ2-7	19	CASSERGGGLLALAYEQYF	TGTGCCAGCAGCGAGAGAGGGGGGGGACTACTCGCCCTGGCCTACGAGCAGTACTTC
TRBD1	TRBV24-1	once	TRBJ2-7	15	CATSDPGQGLNEQYF	TGTGCCACCAGTGATCCGGGACAGGGTTTGAACGAGCAGTACTTC
TRBD2	TRBV11-2	.	TRBJ2-1	17	CASSFSGGLAGGAEQFF	TGTGCCAGCAGCTTTAGCGGGGGACTAGCGGGAGGGGCTGAGCAGTTCTTC
.	TRBV6-5	.	TRBJ1-2	14	CASSVQGANYGYTF	TGTGCCAGCAGCGTACAGGGCGCTAACTATGGCTACACCTTC
TRBD2	TRBV25-1	.	TRBJ2-2	16	CASSESSGGNTGELFF	TGTGCCAGCAGTGAATCTAGCGGGGGGAACACCGGGGAGCTGTTTTTT
TRBD2	TRBV14	.	TRBJ2-1	19	CASSRSPRLAGVAYNEQFF	TGTGCCAGCAGCCGAAGCCCCCGACTAGCGGGGGTTGCCTACAATGAGCAGTTCTTC
TRBD1	TRBV6-5	.	TRBJ2-2	15	CASSQGQGEPGELFF	TGTGCCAGCAGTCAGGGACAGGGAGAACCCGGGGAGCTGTTTTTT
.	TRBV10-3	once	TRBJ2-4	15	CAISETGSGKNIQYF	TGTGCCATCAGTGAGACAGGGAGCGGCAAAAACATTCAGTACTTC
.	TRBV5-1	.	TRBJ2-2	15	CASRIGQINTGELFF	TGCGCCAGCCGCATAGGACAGATAAACACCGGGGAGCTGTTTTTT
.	TRBV6-2/TRBV6-3	.	TRBJ1-1	14	CASSYSIGVTEAFF	TGTGCCAGCAGTTACTCGATCGGGGTCACTGAAGCTTTCTTT
TRBD1	TRBV7-3	.	TRBJ1-1	13	CASSPSTGPEAFF	TGTGCCAGCAGCCCGTCGACAGGGCCTGAAGCTTTCTTT
TRBD1	TRBV2	.	TRBJ2-3	15	CASRKDRGPTDTQYF	TGTGCCAGCAGGAAGGACAGGGGGCCCACAGATACGCAGTATTTT
.	TRBV7-2	.	TRBJ2-2	15	CASSLWDRRTGELFF	TGTGCCAGCAGCTTATGGGATAGGAGGACCGGGGAGCTGTTTTTT
TRBD1	TRBV29-1	.	TRBJ1-2	13	CSVGDRAGYGYTF	TGCAGCGTCGGGGACAGGGCTGGCTATGGCTACACCTTC
.	TRBV18	.	TRBJ1-5	14	CASSSSGGGQPQHF	TGTGCCAGCTCCTCGAGTGGCGGAGGTCAGCCCCAGCATTTT
.	TRBV28	once	TRBJ1-3	13	CASTPGPLNTIYF	TGTGCCAGCACTCCAGGTCCGTTAAACACCATATATTTT
TRBD2	TRBV27	.	TRBJ2-5	15	CASSKGLGRLETQYF	TGTGCCAGCAGTAAGGGACTAGGACGTTTAGAGACCCAGTACTTC
.	TRBV11-3	.	TRBJ2-5	12	CASSLNTGDLYF	TGTGCCAGCAGCCTTAATACTGGAGACTTGTACTTC
TRBD2	TRBV5-1	.	TRBJ2-7	16	CASSPELAASSYEQYF	TGCGCCAGCAGCCCGGAACTAGCGGCCAGCTCCTACGAGCAGTACTTC
TRBD1	TRBV5-5	.	TRBJ1-1	14	CASSLVRGRTEAFF	TGTGCCAGCAGCTTAGTAAGGGGGCGGACTGAAGCTTTCTTT
TRBD1	TRBV27	.	TRBJ1-6	13	CASRAGGNSPLHF	TGTGCCAGCAGGGCAGGGGGAAATTCACCCCTCCACTTT
.	TRBV24-1	.	TRBJ2-2	12	CATSDQTGELFF	TGTGCCACCAGTGATCAGACCGGGGAGCTGTTTTTT
TRBD1	TRBV6-5	.	TRBJ1-5	16	CASSYSRQGVDQPQHF	TGTGCCAGCAGTTACTCGAGACAGGGGGTGGATCAGCCCCAGCATTTT
TRBD2	TRBV28	.	TRBJ2-7	14	CASSLASGGREQYF	TGTGCCAGCAGTTTAGCCAGCGGGGGAAGGGAGCAGTACTTC
TRBD2	TRBV5-1	.	TRBJ2-1	16	CASSTTGTIPRVEQFF	TGCGCCAGCAGCACCACCGGGACTATACCTCGAGTTGAGCAGTTCTTC
.	TRBV9	.	TRBJ1-2	16	CASSVASDSQNYGYTF	TGTGCCAGCAGCGTAGCTAGCGACAGCCAAAACTATGGCTACACCTTC
TRBD2	TRBV4-1	.	TRBJ2-5	19	CASSQPTSGGPSRRETQYF	TGCGCCAGCAGCCAACCTACTAGCGGGGGGCCATCCAGGAGAGAGACCCAGTACTTC
.	TRBV15	.	TRBJ1-4	15	CATSGVEATNEKLFF	TGTGCCACCAGTGGCGTGGAGGCAACTAATGAAAAACTGTTTTTT